This T cell receptor (beta chain) was observed in a study of T cell responses to AZD1222 COVID-19 vaccine. Findings and caveats of the study: Spike-spanning, vaccine-associated CD4 TCRs were dominant at 160-218 and 743-854.

The germline V and J ends were trimmed by 0 bases and 6 bases, with 14 bases remaining between them. The germline gives CDR1 GTSNPN, CDR2 SVGIG (reference sequence). The CDR3 totals 14 residues. TCRdb's table, derived via immunoSEQ multiplex PCR, lists solely in-frame clones and lacks some. The sample holds about 140,000 clones; roughly nine tenths are singletons and the top ten take under 2%. As for this clone: Antigen: not known.

The clonotype originates from an adult who received the AZD1222 COVID-19 vaccine. This sequence joins TRBV30 and TRBJ1-2, with TRBD1 as a possible D gene (5 bases). Sequencing was performed on peripheral blood, taken 28 days after the second AZD1222 dose. The CDR3 DNA follows: TGTGCCTGGAGTGTAACCAGGCGGGGCAATGGCTACACCTTC. Protein product: CAWSVTRRGNGYTF.